These 23 T cell receptor beta chains share one sample of origin, sequenced in a study of identical twins. TCRdb independently ran MiXCR on the 5' RACE reads; one entry per CDR3 protein. The data hold fewer than 550,000 distinct CDR3 sequences, with around 15% observed a single time. The data also belong to a second study, concerning yellow fever vaccine responses in identical twins.

Sequences were obtained from CD4+ T cells sorted from blood. The receptors derive from a young woman in good health.

The chain carries TRBV7-2 and TRBJ2-3; 8 nucleotides align to TRBD2. Trimming took 3 bases from V and 2 from J; bases not matched to a gene: 7. CDR3 length: 16 amino acids. CDR1 and CDR2 from the germline V gene are SGHTA and FQGNSA. CDR3 nucleotide sequence: TGTGCCAGCAGCTTTTCGGGAGGGATTCCCACAGATACGCAGTATTTT. Amino acids: CASSFSGGIPTDTQYF.

The chain combines TRBV12-3 or TRBV12-4 with TRBJ1-6; the match to TRBD1 covers 7 bases. The V segment lost 3 bases and the J segment 7 bases; nucleotides outside the gene matches: 6. The CDR3 loop spans 15 amino acids. Written as DNA, the CDR3 is TGTGCCAGCAGTTTTAGACAGGGTGGGAATTCACCCCTCCACTTT. It codes for CASSFRQGGNSPLHF.

This clonotype was detected many times. The genes are TRBV28 and TRBJ2-3, with 11 bases matching TRBD1. V was clipped by 2 bases and J by 4 bases; unmatched bases: 5. The CDR3 totals 16 residues. The germline gives CDR1 MDHEN, CDR2 SYDVKM. CDR3 loop: CASSLTPGQGADTQYF. CDR3 sequence (DNA): TGTGCCAGCAGTTTAACCCCGGGACAGGGGGCAGATACGCAGTATTTT.

This clonotype was recorded a few times. This chain uses TRBV3-1 with TRBJ2-1; D uncertain. The CDR3 length is 12 residues. The germline V gene has CDR1 LGHDT and CDR2 YNNKEL (reference sequence). Trimming removed 1 base from V and 8 bases from J, with 6 bases in between. The CDR3 DNA reads as TGTGCCAGCAGCCAAGGCCTCTATGAGCAGTTCTTC. Its protein is CASSQGLYEQFF.

The sample holds a few counts of this clonotype. The chain has TRBV5-1 and TRBJ1-5; weak D call: TRBD1 (5 bases). Trimming pared 0 bases from V and 3 bases from J, leaving 7 bases between. The CDR3 spans 14 residues. CDR1 SGHRS and CDR2 YFSETQ come from the germline V gene. This CDR3 is CASSLEGNNQPQHF. The CDR3 region has the DNA TGCGCCAGCAGCTTGGAGGGGAACAATCAGCCCCAGCATTTT. The variable domain in full, completed from reference TRBV5-1 and TRBJ1-5, reads KAGVTQTPRYLIKTRGQQVTLSCSPISGHRSVSWYQQTPGQGLQFLFEYFSETQRNKGNFPGRFSGRQFSNSRSEMNVSTLELGDSALYLCASSLEGNNQPQHFGDGTRLSIL.

This clonotype was seen repeatedly, ten times or more. This chain connects TRBV4-3 to TRBJ1-4; 7 bases match TRBD1. CDR3 length equals 14 residues. The V gene's germline CDR1 is LGHNA and CDR2 YSLEER. V lost 4 bases and J lost 5; bases outside the gene matches: 4. The CDR3 sequence: CASSPGQSNEKLFF. The CDR3 nucleotides are TGCGCCAGCAGCCCGGGACAGTCCAATGAAAAACTGTTTTTT.

This clonotype was seen repeatedly, ten times or more. The rearrangement joins TRBV7-9 to TRBJ2-2; 7 bases agree with TRBD2. V was clipped by 6 bases and J by 2 bases; unmatched bases: 3. Germline lookup yields CDR1 SEHNR and CDR2 FQNEAQ (reference sequence). This CDR3 is 14 amino acids long. The CDR3 spells CASSPSGNTGELFF. The CDR3 DNA sequence: TGTGCCAGCAGTCCTAGCGGTAACACCGGGGAGCTGTTTTTT.

V gene TRBV30 combines with J gene TRBJ2-7; D could derive from TRBD1 or TRBD2 (5 bases each). The CDR3 is made up of 11 amino acids. With 5 bases removed from V and 5 bases from J, the gap between germline ends came to 10 bases. Germline-derived CDR1 and CDR2 are GTSNPN and SVGIG (reference sequence). This CDR3 reads CAWGRGHEQYF. The CDR3 DNA reads as TGTGCCTGGGGTAGGGGACACGAGCAGTACTTC.

There are a few counts of this clonotype. This chain connects TRBV5-6 to TRBJ2-1; tentatively, D is TRBD2 (7 bases). Trimming pared 3 bases from V and 8 bases from J, leaving 12 bases between. The CDR3 is 13 residues long. Germline loops: CDR1 SGHDT, CDR2 YYEEEE. This chain's CDR3 is CASSWGGLDEQFF. The CDR3 nucleotides read TGTGCCAGCAGCTGGGGGGGGCTCGATGAGCAGTTCTTC. Full variable domain (missing parts from reference TRBV5-6 and TRBJ2-1): DAGVTQSPTHLIKTRGQQVTLRCSPKSGHDTVSWYQQALGQGPQFIFQYYEEEERQRGNFPDRFSGHQFPNYSSELNVNALLLGDSALYLCASSWGGLDEQFFGPGTRLTVL.

The rearrangement links TRBV18 to TRBJ2-4; D not resolved. There are 16 residues in the CDR3. Trimming shortened V by 1 base and J by 6 bases, and 16 bases separated the two germline ends. CDR1 KGHSH and CDR2 LQKENI come from the germline V gene. The CDR3 DNA follows: TGTGCCAGCTCACCACTGGGGTCAGAACTTAGAAACATTCAGTACTTC. Its protein is CASSPLGSELRNIQYF.

This rearrangement joins TRBV7-9 to TRBJ1-5; the D is unclear. Deletions cut 1 base from V and 0 bases from J, with 7 bases between. CDR3 length equals 15 residues. Germline V gene lookup returns CDR1 SEHNR and CDR2 FQNEAQ (reference sequence). CDR3 DNA sequence: TGTGCCAGCAGCTTAGGAGCCCGTAGCAATCAGCCCCAGCATTTT. Protein sequence: CASSLGARSNQPQHF.

This clonotype was counted at least ten times. The chain carries TRBV5-1 and TRBJ2-2; 7 positions match TRBD1. This CDR3 has 17 amino acids. J lost 2 bases, V lost 2 bases, and 9 bases had no gene match. Germline assignment: CDR1 SGHRS and CDR2 YFSETQ. The chain's CDR3 is CASSLTGALINTGELFF. The CDR3 coding sequence is TGCGCCAGCAGCTTAACAGGGGCTCTTATTAACACCGGGGAGCTGTTTTTT.

This chain joins TRBV11-2 and TRBJ2-7; 9 bases map to TRBD2. Germline loops: CDR1 SGHAT, CDR2 FQNNGV. Germline trimming cut 0 bases from V and 6 bases from J; bases unmatched to any gene: 12. This CDR3 region has 17 residues. CDR3 DNA sequence: TGTGCCAGCAGCTTAGACTCGGGACTAGCCAAGAGGGTCGAGCAGTACTTC. It specifies CASSLDSGLAKRVEQYF.

The CDR3 DNA follows: TGTGCCAGCAGCGAGACAGGCACCTACAATGAGCAGTTCTTC. Its protein is CASSETGTYNEQFF. The chain joins TRBV7-2 to TRBJ2-1; maybe TRBD1 (6 bases). The CDR3 contains 14 residues. V lost 5 bases and J 2 bases, leaving 10 bases between the germline ends. Per germline, CDR1 SGHTA and CDR2 FQGNSA.

This clonotype was found a few times. This sequence joins TRBV3-1 and TRBJ2-2; 8 nucleotides line up with TRBD2. The ends lost 3 bases at V and 4 bases at J; junction bases unmatched: 7. Germline CDR1 and CDR2: LGHDT and YNNKEL (reference sequence). CDR3 size: 16 residues. For the CDR3, the DNA is TGTGCCAGCAGCCAGGAGCTAGCGGGTACCACCGGGGAGCTGTTTTTT. Residues: CASSQELAGTTGELFF.

This chain links TRBV6-1 with TRBJ2-7; 10 bases align to TRBD1. Trimming cost V 5 bases and J 3 bases; bases outside gene matches: 13. In germline, CDR1 is MNHNS, CDR2 SASEGT. The CDR3 extends over 17 amino acids. For the CDR3, the DNA is TGTGCCAGCAGTCCACTTACCGGGACAGGGGCCTTCTACGAGCAGTACTTC. This sequence encodes CASSPLTGTGAFYEQYF.

Regarding this clonotype: A much more abundant neighbour one base away suggests this may be a read error. The CDR3: CASNYSASGRNEQFF. The CDR3 nucleotides are TGTGCCAGCAATTACTCAGCTAGCGGGCGGAATGAGCAGTTCTTC. The chain has TRBV6-5 and TRBJ2-1; 8 positions agree with TRBD2. The CDR3 contains 15 residues. Germline V CDR1 and CDR2: MNHEY, SVGAGI.

The V gene is TRBV12-3 or TRBV12-4, the J gene TRBJ2-7; D is possibly TRBD1 (5 bases). The V end was cut by 3 bases, the J end by 3 bases, with 12 bases between. This CDR3 has 14 amino acids. CDR3 DNA sequence: TGTGCCAGCAGTTTTTTGGACACTGACTACGAGCAGTACTTC. Amino acid sequence: CASSFLDTDYEQYF.

In this sample, this clonotype turned up a few times. This chain uses TRBV11-3 with TRBJ1-6; the match to TRBD1 covers 8 bases. Germline values: CDR1 SGHNT, CDR2 YENEEA. CDR3 length: 14 amino acids. V gave up 5 bases and J gave up 8 bases; unmatched junction bases: 5. The chain's CDR3 is CASSLDREDSPLHF. DNA of the CDR3: TGTGCCAGCAGCCTGGACAGGGAAGATTCACCCCTCCACTTT.

This clonotype was picked up a small number of times. This rearrangement joins TRBV25-1 to TRBJ1-2; maybe TRBD1 (5 bases). Trimming removed 7 bases from V and 4 bases from J, with 16 bases in between. The CDR3 sequence is 14 residues long. The germline CDR1 and CDR2 sequences are MGHDK and SYGVNS. The CDR3 nucleotides are TGTGCCAGCACCCCTGGGGGGATTGGCTATGGCTACACCTTC. As protein: CASTPGGIGYGYTF.

The V and J genes are TRBV7-9 and TRBJ2-3, with D perhaps matching TRBD2 (7 bases). Trimming shortened V by 6 bases and J by 4 bases, and 20 bases separated the two germline ends. Germline CDR1 is SEHNR and CDR2 is FQNEAQ (reference sequence). The CDR3 spans 16 residues. In nucleotides, the CDR3 is TGTGCCAGCAGGGGGAGAGGGGGGGCCGGTCCAGATACGCAGTATTTT. This codes for CASRGRGGAGPDTQYF.

This clonotype was picked up a small number of times. The chain carries TRBV2 and TRBJ2-1; 8 nucleotides line up with TRBD2. The V and J ends lost 6 bases and 4 bases, in that order; junction bases with no gene match: 8. Germline CDR1 and CDR2: SNHLY and FYNNEI. CDR3 size: 15 residues. The chain's CDR3 is CASRILAGTYNEQFF. CDR3 in DNA: TGTGCCAGCAGAATATTAGCGGGGACTTACAATGAGCAGTTCTTC.

This clonotype occurred a few times. The chain employs TRBV12-3 or TRBV12-4 and TRBJ1-1; 7 bases map to TRBD1. V shed 2 bases, J shed 7 bases, and the junction held 7 bases outside the gene matches. The CDR3 has 14 amino acids. The CDR3 nucleotides are TGTGCCAGCAGTTTAATCGCGGCAGGGGGTGAAGCTTTCTTT. Protein sequence: CASSLIAAGGEAFF.